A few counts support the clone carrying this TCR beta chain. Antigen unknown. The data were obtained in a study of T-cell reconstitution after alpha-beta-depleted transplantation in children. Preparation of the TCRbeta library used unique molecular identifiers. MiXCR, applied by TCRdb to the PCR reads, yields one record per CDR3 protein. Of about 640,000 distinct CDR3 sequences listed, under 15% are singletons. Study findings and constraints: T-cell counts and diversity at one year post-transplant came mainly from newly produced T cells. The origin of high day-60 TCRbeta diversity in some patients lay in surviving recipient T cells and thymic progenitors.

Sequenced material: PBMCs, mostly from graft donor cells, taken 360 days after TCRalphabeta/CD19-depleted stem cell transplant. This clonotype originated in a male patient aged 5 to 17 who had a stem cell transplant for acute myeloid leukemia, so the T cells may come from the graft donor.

CDR3 sequence (DNA): TGTGCCAGCAGCGGGACTTCAACAGGGTCCCCGAACTATGGCTACACCTTC. Its translation: CASSGTSTGSPNYGYTF. The chain is built from TRBV25-1 and TRBJ1-2, with D possibly TRBD1 on 6 matching bases. Trimming removed 6 bases at V and 2 bases at J, with 22 bases between. Germline V gene sequence: CDR1 MGHDK, CDR2 SYGVNS. This CDR3 comprises 17 residues.